The 15 T cell receptor beta chains below all came from one sample that was sequenced in a study of identical twins. One entry per CDR3 protein, called by TCRdb with MiXCR from the 5' RACE reads. The profile covers a few hundred thousand distinct CDR3 sequences, with roughly 18% appearing a single time and approximately 12% taken by the ten largest. Sequences were obtained from naive T cells sorted from blood. The source of these receptors is a man in his fifties or sixties in good health.

This clonotype was seen repeatedly, ten times or more. The chain carries TRBV6-2 or TRBV6-3 and TRBJ1-4; D gene unclear. The germline V gene encodes CDR1 MNHEY and CDR2 SVGEGT. This CDR3 is built from 15 residues. Trimming pared 0 bases from V and 4 bases from J, leaving 9 bases between. In nucleotides, the CDR3 is TGTGCCAGCAGTTACTCATGGGGAATTAATGAAAAACTGTTTTTT. Translating it yields CASSYSWGINEKLFF.

The V gene is TRBV29-1, the J gene TRBJ1-2; perhaps TRBD1 as D (5 bases). CDR3 size: 15 residues. In germline, CDR1 is SQVTM, CDR2 ANQGSEA. V shed 8 bases and J shed 2 bases, with 21 bases lying between them. DNA for the CDR3: TGCAGCCCCAGTACAGTACGGGACTTAAACTATGGCTACACCTTC. Residues: CSPSTVRDLNYGYTF.

This clonotype has at least ten counts. The V gene is TRBV6-5, the J gene TRBJ1-1, with D uncertain. Trimming cost V 0 bases and J 2 bases, with 7 bases left between them. CDR3 length equals 14 residues. CDR1 MNHEY and CDR2 SVGAGI come from the germline V gene. This chain's CDR3 is CASSYSGSNTEAFF. Here the CDR3 DNA reads TGTGCCAGCAGTTACTCCGGCAGCAACACTGAAGCTTTCTTT.

This clonotype was recorded many times. The gene calls are TRBV12-3 or TRBV12-4 and TRBJ2-7, with D unclear. Trimming cost V 6 bases and J 3 bases, with 21 bases left between them. The CDR3 has 16 amino acids. The CDR3 DNA follows: TGTGCCAGCAGCCCCAAAGGTGGGCCAGTCCGCTACGAGCAGTACTTC. Translated, it gives CASSPKGGPVRYEQYF.

CDR3 sequence reads: CATSDLQIVTGEDFGELFF. CDR3 DNA: TGTGCCACCAGTGATTTGCAAATCGTTACAGGGGAGGACTTCGGGGAGCTGTTTTTT. The V call is TRBV24-1, the J call TRBJ2-2; a weak D match, TRBD1 (7 bases). The CDR3 has 19 amino acids. V lost 0 bases to trimming and J lost 7 bases, with 23 bases between them. From germline, CDR1 is KGHDR and CDR2 SFDVKD.

This clonotype has only one observation. V is TRBV28 and J is TRBJ2-2, with 11 bases fitting TRBD2. The CDR3 covers 18 residues. V shed 5 bases, J shed 4 bases, and the junction held 12 bases outside the gene matches. Germline V gene data show CDR1 as MDHEN and CDR2 as SYDVKM. The CDR3 loop reads CASSPIRVAGGLTGELFF. The CDR3 nucleotides are TGTGCCAGCAGTCCCATTAGGGTAGCGGGGGGGCTCACCGGGGAGCTGTTTTTT. The full variable domain, in which reference TRBV28 and TRBJ2-2 provide the parts outside the CDR3, is DVKVTQSSRYLVKRTGEKVFLECVQDMDHENMFWYRQDPGLGLRLIYFSYDVKMKEKGDIPEGYSVSREKKERFSLILESASTNQTSMYLCASSPIRVAGGLTGELFFGEGSRLTVL.

The chain links TRBV20-1 to TRBJ2-4; D ambiguous. This CDR3 is built from 14 residues. Germline V CDR1 and CDR2: DFQATT, SNEGSKA (reference sequence). Trimming took 6 bases from V and 0 from J, leaving 12 bases between them. This chain's CDR3 is CSAPTSLAKNIQYF. As DNA, the CDR3 is TGCAGTGCACCGACATCCTTAGCCAAAAACATTCAGTACTTC.

Notes on this clonotype: This may stem from a read error, because a much larger clone lies one nucleotide away. The chain carries TRBV4-1 and TRBJ2-2; D might be TRBD1 or TRBD2, each matching 5 bases. Germline assignment: CDR1 MGHRA and CDR2 YSYEKL. CDR3 size: 15 residues. V was pared by 3 bases and J by 5 bases, with 13 bases between. The CDR3 DNA reads as TGCGCCAGCAGCCATCCCGGGGCAAAGACCGGGGAGCTGTTTTTT. Translation gives CASSHPGAKTGELFF.

This CDR3 is CASITTGEGEQYF. DNA of the CDR3: TGCGCCAGCATCACAACAGGGGAGGGCGAGCAGTACTTC. The J gene is TRBJ2-7, the V gene TRBV10-1, with D possibly called TRBD1 or TRBD2 (7 bases each). Germline V gene sequence: CDR1 WNHNN, CDR2 SYGVQD (reference sequence). This CDR3 is built from 13 residues. Trimming took off 7 bases at V and 6 bases at J, with 16 bases between the two ends.

The chain is built from TRBV12-3 or TRBV12-4 and TRBJ2-3; no firm D call. CDR3 size: 14 residues. V was shortened by 1 base and J by 6 bases, with 11 bases between the two germline ends. The CDR3 sequence is CASSLVLTSDTQYF. The CDR3 DNA reads as TGTGCCAGCAGTTTAGTCCTAACCTCGGATACGCAGTATTTT.

This clonotype was counted between two and nine times. The chain joins TRBV4-3 to TRBJ2-7; D possibly corresponds to TRBD2 (6 bases). CDR1 is LGHNA and CDR2 is YSLEER in the germline V gene. Deletions cut 0 bases from V and 3 bases from J, with 12 bases between. The length of the CDR3 is 15 residues. The DNA of the CDR3 is TGCGCCAGCAGCCAAGATCCCGGGAGTAACTACGAGCAGTACTTC. Residues: CASSQDPGSNYEQYF.

This clonotype was picked up a small number of times. For the CDR3, the DNA is TGTGCCAGCAGCCGCCTGGGACAGCTAGAGACCCAGTACTTC. Encoded protein: CASSRLGQLETQYF. This rearrangement joins TRBV6-1 to TRBJ2-5; 7 bases are a match to TRBD1. J lost 4 bases, V lost 6 bases, and 8 bases had no gene match. Germline assignment: CDR1 MNHNS and CDR2 SASEGT. The CDR3 totals 14 residues.

This clonotype was counted a few times. This chain's CDR3 is CASSYSYSQGPNQPQHF. CDR3 sequence (DNA): TGTGCCAGCAGTTACTCGTATTCGCAGGGTCCAAATCAGCCCCAGCATTTT. The chain has TRBV6-2 or TRBV6-3 and TRBJ1-5; a weak D match, TRBD1 (5 bases). Between the trimmed V and J ends, which lost 0 bases and 4 bases, there was a span of 16 bases. CDR3 length equals 17 residues. Germline CDR1 is MNHEY and CDR2 is SVGEGT.

A few counts support this clonotype. This chain uses TRBV20-1 with TRBJ2-3; D could derive from TRBD1 or TRBD2 (6 bases each). Germline CDR1 is DFQATT and CDR2 is SNEGSKA (reference sequence). This CDR3 region has 16 residues. The V and J ends lost 0 bases and 1 base respectively, with 14 bases between them. CDR3: CSARDLKGGGTDTQYF. DNA for the CDR3: TGCAGTGCTAGAGATCTAAAGGGGGGTGGCACAGATACGCAGTATTTT.

Only a few counts were recorded for this clonotype. The chain uses TRBV29-1 and TRBJ2-3, with TRBD1 identical over 8 bases. Germline CDR1 and CDR2: SQVTM and ANQGSEA. This CDR3 contains 14 residues. V was pared by 4 bases and J by 1 base, with 4 bases of the junction left unmatched. CDR3 nucleotide sequence: TGCAGCGTTGCAACGACAGGGGGCACAGATACGCAGTATTTT. Translated, it gives CSVATTGGTDTQYF.